This T cell receptor beta chain was profiled in a study of neurological immune-mediated disorders. One entry per CDR3 protein, called by TCRdb with MiXCR from the 5' RACE reads. Among fewer than 35,000 distinct CDR3 sequences listed, around 16% were seen once. V dropped 0 bases and J dropped 0 bases, with 6 bases sitting between them. This CDR3 spans 15 amino acids. Germline V gene sequence: CDR1 MGHRA, CDR2 YSYEKL. This clonotype was picked up many times. Its cognate antigen is unknown. Time point here: technical triplicate 3. The study's findings and limits: Among expanded clones, no CDR3 amino acid sequences were shared across subjects, a pattern suggesting private repertoires in all groups.

Sequencing was performed on CD4+ T cells from blood. This sequence was found in a female donor with HTLV-1-associated myelopathy (HAM/TSP). The rearrangement joins TRBV4-1 to TRBJ2-4, with D unresolved. The CDR3 sequence is CASSQDYIAKNIQYF. The CDR3 nucleotides are TGCGCCAGCAGCCAAGATTATATAGCCAAAAACATTCAGTACTTC.